This T cell receptor beta chain was recovered during a study of T cell changes during pregnancy in multiple sclerosis. This CDR3 is built from 13 residues. Germline assignment: CDR1 MNHNS and CDR2 SASEGT. V lost 8 bases, J lost 3 bases, and 13 bases lay in between. Libraries were prepared by immunoSEQ multiplex PCR; TCRdb keeps only in-frame clonotypes and omits some of them. The sample has 65,000 or so clones, about 90% seen once; the top ten hold about 2%. This sequence originates from a female donor in good health, enrolled as a control in a pregnancy study. The sequenced sample was peripheral blood, obtained in the second trimester of pregnancy. V is TRBV6-1 and J is TRBJ1-2, with D uncertain. DNA for the CDR3: TGTGCCAGCGCGGGAAGCCAATACTATGGCTACACCTTC. Its protein product is CASAGSQYYGYTF.